Shown below are 15 T cell receptor beta chains from a single sample sequenced in a study of shared clonotypes between healthy human individuals. The protocol was immunoSEQ multiplex PCR, while the TCRdb copy is restricted to in-frame clones and leaves out a portion. The sample holds about 2 million clones, roughly 95% seen once. The sequenced material came from naive CD4+ T cells sorted from blood. Subset of the sample: CD45RA+ positively selected. These receptors all stem from a man aged 18 to 30 in good health.

The chain carries TRBV29-1 and TRBJ2-5; 8 bases fit TRBD1. Unmatched junction bases numbered 4, after V lost 5 bases and J lost 5 bases. The CDR3 runs 12 residues. Germline V gives CDR1 SQVTM, CDR2 ANQGSEA. The CDR3 region is CSVRQGMETQYF. The CDR3 bases are TGCAGCGTTCGACAGGGGATGGAGACCCAGTACTTC.

The chain joins TRBV7-9 to TRBJ2-7; possibly TRBD2 for D (5 bases). CDR3 length: 18 residues. Trimming removed 5 bases from V and 2 bases from J, with 25 bases in between. The germline CDR1 and CDR2 sequences are SEHNR and FQNEAQ (reference sequence). The CDR3 sequence is CASSPRGFNLSRTYEQYF. The CDR3 DNA follows: TGTGCCAGCAGCCCCCGGGGTTTTAATTTAAGCCGTACCTACGAGCAGTACTTC.

For this clone: This could be a read error, since a much larger clone is one nucleotide away. The same CDR3 also results from other DNA sequences found in this sample. The chain employs TRBV5-1 and TRBJ1-5; weak D call: TRBD1 (5 bases). The CDR3 is 15 amino acids. Germline CDR1 SGHRS, CDR2 YFSETQ. Trimming stripped 0 bases from V and 1 base from J, with 8 bases between. CDR3 nucleotides: TGCGCCAGCAGCTTGGTAGGGGACAGCAATCAGCCCCAGCATTTT. Its translation is CASSLVGDSNQPQHF.

To note about this clone: Additional DNA sequences in this sample encode the identical CDR3. The chain is built from TRBV5-1 and TRBJ2-5; D is possibly TRBD1 or TRBD2 (5 bases each). Germline V gene sequence: CDR1 SGHRS, CDR2 YFSETQ. V shed 0 bases and J shed 4 bases, with 10 bases lying between them. The CDR3 consists of 14 residues. The CDR3 DNA reads TGCGCCAGCAGCTTGGTGTCAGGGAGAGAGACCCAGTACTTC. This codes for CASSLVSGRETQYF.

The chain couples TRBV7-9 to TRBJ2-5; D not resolved. Germline V CDR1 and CDR2: SEHNR, FQNEAQ (reference sequence). Trimming took 6 bases from V and 0 from J, leaving 14 bases between them. This CDR3 has 15 amino acids. The CDR3 here is CASSRDLIYQETQYF. In nucleotides, the CDR3 is TGTGCCAGCAGTCGTGACCTCATTTACCAAGAGACCCAGTACTTC.

In regard to this clone: This sample also contains other DNA sequences that code for the same CDR3. This chain uses TRBV5-6 with TRBJ1-5; D ambiguous. The V gene's germline CDR1 is SGHDT and CDR2 YYEEEE. Trimming shortened V by 0 bases and J by 0 bases, and 10 bases separated the two germline ends. The CDR3 runs 16 residues. DNA of the CDR3: TGTGCCAGCAGCTTGGACCGGGGAGATAGCAATCAGCCCCAGCATTTT. As protein: CASSLDRGDSNQPQHF.

The J gene is TRBJ1-1, the V gene TRBV19, with 7 bases lining up with TRBD1. The length of the CDR3 is 15 residues. V lost 9 bases and J lost 2; bases outside the gene matches: 12. Germline CDR1 reads LNHDA; CDR2 reads SQIVND (reference sequence). CDR3 sequence (DNA): TGTGCCAGCAAAGACAGGGCTTCAACCAACACTGAAGCTTTCTTT. Translated, it gives CASKDRASTNTEAFF.

This chain joins TRBV10-3 and TRBJ1-1; 11 bases are a match to TRBD1. The CDR3 sequence is 17 residues long. The V gene end was trimmed by 10 bases and the J gene end by 2 bases; junction bases not matched to a gene: 15. Germline CDR1 ENHRY, CDR2 SYGVKD. The CDR3 loop reads CASSRPGQGDFNTEAFF. The CDR3 nucleotides read TGTGCCAGCAGCCGGCCGGGACAGGGGGATTTTAACACTGAAGCTTTCTTT.

The rearrangement joins TRBV30 to TRBJ2-7, with 11 positions matching TRBD2. Trimming cost V 5 bases and J 3 bases; bases outside gene matches: 9. CDR3 length: 15 residues. Germline CDR1 GTSNPN, CDR2 SVGIG (reference sequence). CDR3 sequence (DNA): TGTGCCTGGGGCAACTTGGGGACTAGCGGCTACGAGCAGTACTTC. Translating it yields CAWGNLGTSGYEQYF.

J is TRBJ2-2 and V is TRBV7-2, with D perhaps matching TRBD1 (6 bases). V lost 2 bases and J 6 bases, leaving 13 bases between the germline ends. Germline values: CDR1 SGHTA, CDR2 FQGNSA. This CDR3 spans 15 amino acids. The CDR3 protein is CASSLTGPSAGELFF. DNA for the CDR3: TGTGCCAGCAGCTTAACAGGGCCGAGTGCCGGGGAGCTGTTTTTT. The entire variable domain, with the rest obtained from reference TRBV7-2 and TRBJ2-2, is as follows: GAGVSQSPSNKVTEKGKDVELRCDPISGHTALYWYRQSLGQGLEFLIYFQGNSAPDKSGLPSDRFSAERTGGSVSTLTIQRTQQEDSAVYLCASSLTGPSAGELFFGEGSRLTVL.

The chain is built from TRBV5-1 and TRBJ2-4, with 12 bases aligning to TRBD2. This CDR3 has 18 residues. CDR1 and CDR2 from the germline V gene are SGHRS and YFSETQ. V lost 0 bases, J lost 9 bases, and 13 bases stayed unmatched. CDR3 amino acids: CASSLVTSGGPNGGIQYF. CDR3 sequence (DNA): TGCGCCAGCAGCTTGGTAACTAGCGGGGGGCCGAACGGAGGCATTCAGTACTTC.

The rearrangement joins TRBV14 to TRBJ2-1, with TRBD2 matching 7 bases. Germline V lookup: CDR1 SGHDN, CDR2 FVKESK. J gave up 2 bases and V 1 base, and 8 bases lay outside the gene matches. There are 17 residues in the CDR3. As DNA, the CDR3 is TGTGCCAGCAGCCAAGTGACCGGGCTAGCGGCCTACAATGAGCAGTTCTTC. It yields the protein CASSQVTGLAAYNEQFF.

This chain's CDR3 is CASSPTYATRETQYF. The CDR3 bases are TGTGCCAGCAGCCCAACATACGCTACAAGGGAGACCCAGTACTTC. The V and J genes are TRBV28 and TRBJ2-5; no clear D. This CDR3 region has 15 residues. V was trimmed by 6 bases and J by 5 bases, leaving 19 bases between them. Germline V lookup: CDR1 MDHEN, CDR2 SYDVKM. The full variable domain, completed using reference TRBV28 and TRBJ2-5, is DVKVTQSSRYLVKRTGEKVFLECVQDMDHENMFWYRQDPGLGLRLIYFSYDVKMKEKGDIPEGYSVSREKKERFSLILESASTNQTSMYLCASSPTYATRETQYFGPGTRLLVL.

This chain connects TRBV7-9 to TRBJ2-2; tentatively, D is TRBD1 or TRBD2 (5 bases each). V was pared by 8 bases and J by 6 bases, with 16 bases between. This CDR3 comprises 14 residues. Germline V CDR1 and CDR2: SEHNR, FQNEAQ (reference sequence). The CDR3 sequence: CASRTTGTAGELFF. The CDR3, as DNA: TGTGCCAGCCGAACTACCGGGACGGCCGGGGAGCTGTTTTTT.

This clone was counted a single time. The chain carries TRBV15 and TRBJ2-2, with 8 bases identical to TRBD2. J lost 5 bases, V lost 1 base, and 3 bases had no gene match. Per the germline V gene, CDR1 is LNHNV and CDR2 is YYDKDF (reference sequence). This CDR3 contains 15 residues. CDR3 amino acids: CATSRGLAMTGELFF. CDR3 in DNA: TGTGCCACCAGCAGAGGACTAGCGATGACCGGGGAGCTGTTTTTT.